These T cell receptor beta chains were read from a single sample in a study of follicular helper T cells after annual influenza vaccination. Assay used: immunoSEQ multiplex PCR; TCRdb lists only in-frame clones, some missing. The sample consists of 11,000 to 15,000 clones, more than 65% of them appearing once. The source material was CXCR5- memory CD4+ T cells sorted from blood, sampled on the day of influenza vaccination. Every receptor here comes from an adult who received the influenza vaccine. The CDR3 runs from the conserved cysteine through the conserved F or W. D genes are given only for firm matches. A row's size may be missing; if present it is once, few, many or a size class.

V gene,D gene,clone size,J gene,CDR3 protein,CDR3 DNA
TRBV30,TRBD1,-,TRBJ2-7,CAWSTGGPYEQYF,TGTGCCTGGAGTACAGGGGGGCCCTACGAGCAGTACTTC
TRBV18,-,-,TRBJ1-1,CASSPQTGSMNTEAFF,TGTGCCAGCTCACCTCAGACAGGATCTATGAACACTGAAGCTTTCTTT
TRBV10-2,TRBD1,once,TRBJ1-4,CASSLQGSPEKLFF,TGCGCCAGCAGTCTACAGGGGTCCCCTGAAAAACTGTTTTTT
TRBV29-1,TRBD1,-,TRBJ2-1,CSAGQGMGYNEQFF,TGCAGCGCGGGACAGGGGATGGGTTACAATGAGCAGTTCTTC
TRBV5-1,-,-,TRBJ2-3,CASSLPQGADTQYF,TGCGCCAGCAGCCTCCCTCAAGGAGCAGATACGCAGTATTTT
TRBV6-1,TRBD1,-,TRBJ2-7,CASRGTGVHEQYF,TGTGCCAGCAGGGGTACAGGGGTCCACGAGCAGTACTTC
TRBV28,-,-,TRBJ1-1,CASSPLRGVNTEAFF,TGTGCCAGCAGCCCCCTTAGGGGTGTGAACACTGAAGCTTTCTTT
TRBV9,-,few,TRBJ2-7,CASSPSGDEQYF,TGTGCCAGCAGCCCCAGTGGGGACGAGCAGTACTTC
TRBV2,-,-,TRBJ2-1,CASSEGRSSYNEQFF,TGTGCCAGCAGTGAAGGGCGTAGCTCCTACAATGAGCAGTTCTTC
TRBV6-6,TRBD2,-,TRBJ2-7,CASSSPGRGDSYEQYF,TGTGCCAGCAGTTCCCCAGGGCGGGGGGACTCCTACGAGCAGTACTTC
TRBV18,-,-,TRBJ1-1,CASSAGPNTEAFF,TGTGCCAGCTCAGCAGGCCCGAACACTGAAGCTTTCTTT
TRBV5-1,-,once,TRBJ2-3,CASSSSPHYGDTDTQYF,TGCGCCAGCAGCTCAAGCCCCCATTATGGGGACACAGATACGCAGTATTTT
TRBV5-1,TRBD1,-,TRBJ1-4,CASSFMTGGNEKLFF,TGCGCCAGCAGCTTCATGACAGGGGGTAACGAAAAACTGTTTTTT
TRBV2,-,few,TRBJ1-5,CASMSLGNQPQHF,TGTGCCAGCATGAGCCTCGGGAATCAGCCCCAGCATTTT
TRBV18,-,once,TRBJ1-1,CASSPLTEAFF,TGTGCCAGCTCACCACTCACTGAAGCTTTCTTT
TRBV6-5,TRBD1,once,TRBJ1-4,CASRPQAGGGEKLFF,TGTGCCAGCAGACCCCAGGCAGGGGGCGGTGAAAAACTGTTTTTT
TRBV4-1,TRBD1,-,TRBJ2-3,CASSQDRATDTQYF,TGCGCCAGCAGCCAGGACAGGGCCACAGATACGCAGTATTTT
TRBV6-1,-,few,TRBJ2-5,CASSEQETQYF,TGTGCCAGCAGTGAACAAGAGACCCAGTACTTC
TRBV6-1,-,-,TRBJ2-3,CASSEDRVTDTQYF,TGTGCCAGCAGTGAAGACAGGGTCACAGATACGCAGTATTTT
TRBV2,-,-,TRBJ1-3,CASRTDRQNTIYF,TGTGCCAGCCGGACCGACAGACAAAACACCATATATTTT
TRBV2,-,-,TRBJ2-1,CARGMATTNNEQFF,TGTGCCCGCGGAATGGCGACAACTAACAATGAGCAGTTCTTC
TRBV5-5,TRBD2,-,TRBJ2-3,CASSLVLAGFTDTQYF,TGTGCCAGCAGCTTGGTACTAGCGGGGTTCACAGATACGCAGTATTTT
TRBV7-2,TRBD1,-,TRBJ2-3,CASSPRGTVGTDTQYF,TGTGCCAGCAGCCCCAGGGGGACAGTGGGCACAGATACGCAGTATTTT
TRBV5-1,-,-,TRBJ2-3,CASTFRARGPDTQYF,TGCGCCAGCACCTTCCGGGCCCGAGGCCCAGATACGCAGTATTTT
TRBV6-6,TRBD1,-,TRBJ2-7,CASSYRTGPSYEQYF,TGTGCCAGCAGTTACCGGACAGGGCCCTCCTACGAGCAGTACTTC
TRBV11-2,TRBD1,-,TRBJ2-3,CASSSQGQGVDTQYF,TGTGCCAGCAGCTCCCAGGGACAGGGGGTAGATACGCAGTATTTT
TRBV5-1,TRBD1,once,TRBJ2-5,CASSLVYGTDGETQYF,TGCGCCAGCAGCTTGGTATACGGGACAGATGGGGAGACCCAGTACTTC
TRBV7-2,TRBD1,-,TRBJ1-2,CASSDNQGARGYTF,TGTGCCAGCAGCGATAACCAGGGGGCTCGGGGCTACACCTTC
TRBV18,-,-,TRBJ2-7,CASSPPGRGKGSEQYF,TGTGCCAGCTCACCACCGGGTCGGGGAAAGGGGAGTGAGCAGTACTTC
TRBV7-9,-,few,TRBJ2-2,CASRGEIGELFF,TGTGCCAGCAGGGGGGAGATCGGGGAGCTGTTTTTT
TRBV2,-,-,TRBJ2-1,CASSWRNSYNEQFF,TGTGCCAGCAGTTGGAGGAACTCCTACAATGAGCAGTTCTTC
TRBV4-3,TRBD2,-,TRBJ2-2,CASSQELTAGGPVGELFF,TGCGCCAGCAGCCAAGAACTGACGGCGGGGGGGCCGGTCGGGGAGCTGTTTTTT
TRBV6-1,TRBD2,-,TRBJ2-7,CASRTGLASYEQYF,TGTGCCAGCAGGACGGGACTAGCTTCCTACGAGCAGTACTTC